These 5 T cell receptor beta chains originate from one sample sequenced in a study of blood T cell repertoires in COVID-19 (dated by TCRdb to 2018 to 2021). Library preparation employed the immunoSEQ multiplex PCR assay. TCRdb mirrors the immuneACCESS table, restricted to in-frame sequences. Some clones are absent from its copies; in checked studies, under half trace to an unresolved V gene, and the reason for the others is unknown. The sample records about 150,000 clones, 85% to 90% of which are singletons. Around 6.5% of the sample is in the top ten clones. The sample consisted of peripheral blood. The receptors shown here come from a man of 80 years or more with acute or convalescent COVID-19.

The chain couples TRBV24-1 to TRBJ2-5; D might be TRBD1 (6 bases). The CDR3 extends over 16 amino acids. V was cut by 5 bases and J by 5 bases, with 20 bases left in between. Germline CDR1 reads KGHDR; CDR2 reads SFDVKD. In DNA form, the CDR3 reads TGTGCCACCAGTGCGAGGTTATCTGGGGGCGCGGAGACCCAGTACTTC. It is translated as CATSARLSGGAETQYF.

The V and J genes are TRBV7-2 and TRBJ2-4; no firm D call. This CDR3 has 13 residues. Trimming removed 2 bases at V and 8 bases at J, with 10 bases between. CDR1 is SGHTA and CDR2 is FQGNSA in the germline V gene. The chain's CDR3 is CASSLNPRDIQYF. CDR3 coding DNA: TGTGCCAGCAGCTTAAATCCGCGAGACATTCAGTACTTC.

The CDR3 DNA follows: TGTGCCAGCAGCTTAGCGGCCCGGACAGCTATTTCACCCCTCCACTTT. It codes for CASSLAARTAISPLHF. The chain combines TRBV7-6 with TRBJ1-6, with D possibly TRBD1 on 6 matching bases. V shed 0 bases and J shed 9 bases, with 15 bases lying between them. The CDR3 covers 16 residues. Germline CDR1 and CDR2: SGHVS and FNYEAQ.

The chain couples TRBV7-8 to TRBJ1-6, with TRBD1 as a possible D gene (6 bases). With 1 base removed from V and 6 bases from J, the gap between germline ends came to 10 bases. The germline V gene has CDR1 SGHVS and CDR2 FQNEAQ. The CDR3 is made up of 15 amino acids. CDR3 protein: CASSLVLQGNSPLHF. The CDR3 DNA follows: TGTGCCAGCAGCTTAGTTCTACAGGGTAATTCACCCCTCCACTTT.

This clone was observed a few times. The chain combines TRBV6-5 with TRBJ2-5; D perhaps matches TRBD2 (6 bases). The CDR3 contains 13 residues. Germline V gene lookup returns CDR1 MNHEY and CDR2 SVGAGI. Trimming pared 8 bases from V and 2 bases from J, leaving 12 bases between. CDR3 residues: CASAGTKQETQYF. CDR3 DNA: TGTGCCAGCGCGGGGACGAAACAAGAGACCCAGTACTTC.